The source of this TCR beta chain is a study of T cell repertoires in cytomegalovirus infection (dated by TCRdb to 2018 to 2020). Study-level background: The HLA type of each donor mattered for the analysis, because public TCR beta signatures pointed to carriage of CMV infection along with the matching HLA type.

This clonotype was observed at least ten times. Its antigen is unknown. No base quality information exists; no much larger clone differs at one position. Taken from the germline V gene (reference sequence), the CDR1 and CDR2 loops are DFQATT and SNEGSKA. Including the terminal cysteine and phenylalanine, the CDR3 comprises 16 residues. This entry keeps only the CDR3 DNA: 48 bases, framed from base 1. V is cut by 0 bases and J by 2 bases, and the space between the germline ends is 13 bases. Overall study outcomes, separate from this receptor: In both this cohort and an independent roughly 360-donor cohort, the cumulative frequency of public TCR beta family members distinguished carriers of CMV infection plus the relevant HLA type. The ex vivo response was dominated by HLA-C-restricted CMV-specific TCR beta clonotypes, which also provided the single most frequent clonotype in two of eight donors.

The sequencing machine was an Illumina HiSeq 1500. Using fastp trimming at Q25 and MiXCR clonotype assembly, TCRdb reanalyzed the public sequencing data and kept in-frame beta chains. Here each entry gathers all rows of one CDR3 protein and keeps the most common genes and DNA. Here the sample has about 250,000 distinct CDR3 sequences; approximately 17% occur a single time. The ten largest clones add up to roughly 45% of the sample. What was sequenced was CD8+ T cells from PBMCs. This TCR came from a human donor in good health (CMV status not recorded). Some clones in this sample may be carry-over from other donors' samples. The chain is assembled from TRBV20-1 and TRBJ2-2; the D gene is perhaps TRBD1 or TRBD2, as each covers 6 bases. At the DNA level, the sequence is TGCAGTGCTAGAGACCCGGGGGCCGTAAACACCGGGGAGCTGTTTTTT. It translates to CSARDPGAVNTGELFF.